This is a list of T cell receptor beta chains from one sample in a study of graft-versus-host responses after intestinal transplantation. Profiling relied on immunoSEQ multiplex PCR, and the TCRdb table lists in-frame clones only, not all of them. This sample has roughly 17,000 clones; around 82% occur once, and the top ten carry roughly 5%. The specimen was ileum tissue, collected 17 days after transplant. All receptors come from a human patient who received an intestinal transplant, so some T cells may come from the graft donor. The CDR3 runs from the conserved cysteine through the conserved F or W. Each record gives: V gene, clone size, J gene, D gene, CDR3 protein, CDR3 DNA. A D gene is named only where the DNA matches it firmly. Rows give clone size only sometimes, using once, few, many, or a class for an expanded clone.

TRBV19	NA	TRBJ2-7	TRBD1	CASTAGTGSYHEQYF	TGTGCCAGTACCGCCGGGACAGGGTCCTACCACGAGCAGTACTTC
TRBV27	NA	TRBJ1-5	NA	CASSFFQGTEPQHF	TGTGCCAGCAGTTTTTTCCAGGGAACAGAGCCCCAGCATTTT
TRBV7-9	NA	TRBJ1-2	NA	CASSNDWGRGGYGYTF	TGTGCCAGCAGCAACGATTGGGGGAGGGGAGGCTATGGCTACACCTTC
TRBV29-1	NA	TRBJ1-2	NA	CSVGATRLYGYTF	TGCAGCGTTGGGGCGACACGCCTCTATGGCTACACCTTC
TRBV4-2	NA	TRBJ1-5	NA	CASSQEWQGGQPQHF	TGTGCCAGCAGCCAAGAGTGGCAGGGCGGTCAGCCCCAGCATTTT
TRBV11-2	NA	TRBJ2-7	NA	CASSFSLSYEQYF	TGTGCCAGCAGCTTCTCGCTATCCTACGAGCAGTACTTC
TRBV27	NA	TRBJ2-3	NA	CASSFSADTQYF	TGTGCCAGCAGTTTTTCGGCAGATACGCAGTATTTT
TRBV28	NA	TRBJ2-7	NA	CASSLGGTGNEQYF	TGTGCCAGCAGTTTAGGCGGGACCGGCAACGAGCAATACTTC
TRBV28	NA	TRBJ2-2	NA	CASSLVRGDGSGELFF	TGTGCCAGCAGTTTGGTCAGGGGGGATGGGTCCGGGGAGCTGTTTTTT
TRBV4-2	NA	TRBJ2-3	NA	CASSQGMTGDTQYF	TGTGCCAGCAGCCAAGGGATGACGGGGGATACGCAGTATTTT
TRBV5-6	NA	TRBJ1-6	NA	CASSLSPGVIRNSPLHF	TGTGCCAGCAGCTTGTCTCCAGGGGTAATTCGGAATTCACCCCTCCACTTT
TRBV19	few	TRBJ2-1	NA	CASSTLDSPYNEQFF	TGTGCCAGTAGTACACTGGACAGCCCCTACAATGAGCAGTTCTTC
TRBV4-2	NA	TRBJ2-7	NA	CASSQEEAVTYEQYF	TGTGCCAGCAGCCAAGAAGAAGCGGTTACCTACGAGCAGTACTTC
TRBV6-1	NA	TRBJ2-7	NA	CASSEQGSSYEQYF	TGTGCCAGCAGTGAACAGGGCAGCTCCTACGAGCAGTACTTC
TRBV6-1	NA	TRBJ2-1	NA	CASSVQGPSYNEQFF	TGTGCCAGCAGTGTACAGGGCCCTTCCTACAATGAGCAGTTCTTC
TRBV6-9	once	TRBJ2-7	TRBD1	CASSYAGTGANEQYF	TGTGCCAGCAGTTACGCCGGGACAGGGGCAAATGAGCAGTACTTC
TRBV5-1	NA	TRBJ1-3	NA	CASSLGMSGQSSGNTIYF	TGCGCCAGCAGCTTGGGTATGTCAGGTCAGAGCTCTGGAAACACCATATATTTT
TRBV5-1	NA	TRBJ2-7	NA	CASSLAGSSYEQYF	TGCGCCAGCAGCTTGGCGGGGAGCTCCTACGAGCAGTACTTC
TRBV5-6	NA	TRBJ2-2	NA	CASSLGNTGELFF	TGTGCCAGCAGCTTGGGTAACACCGGGGAGCTGTTTTTT
TRBV11-2	NA	TRBJ1-2	TRBD1	CASTFDRGPGYTF	TGTGCCAGCACCTTCGACAGGGGGCCTGGCTACACCTTC
TRBV7-6	NA	TRBJ1-5	TRBD1	CASSLGGRQGGNQHQHF	TGTGCCAGCAGCTTAGGGGGAAGACAGGGCGGCAATCAGCACCAGCATTTT
TRBV7-9	once	TRBJ1-1	NA	CASSPWGAEAFF	TGTGCCAGCAGCCCATGGGGGGCTGAAGCTTTCTTT
TRBV7-9	NA	TRBJ1-1	TRBD1	CASSPSIGQGKGGAFF	TGTGCCAGCAGCCCTTCTATCGGACAGGGGAAAGGTGGAGCTTTCTTT
TRBV28	NA	TRBJ2-5	TRBD1	CASRGGAGGAGETQYF	TGTGCCAGCAGGGGTGGGGCAGGGGGCGCGGGAGAGACCCAGTACTTC
TRBV28	once	TRBJ2-1	NA	CASSYHLTEQFF	TGTGCCAGCAGTTATCACCTTACTGAGCAGTTCTTC
TRBV28	NA	TRBJ1-1	NA	CASSLQRTDAFF	TGTGCCAGCAGTTTACAGAGAACTGACGCTTTCTTT
TRBV6-8	NA	TRBJ1-2	NA	CASRSGVRECTF	TGTGCCAGCAGGTCAGGGGTAAGAGAGTGCACCTTC
TRBV6-6	NA	TRBJ2-1	NA	CASSYGSGGDEQFF	TGTGCCAGCAGTTACGGCTCAGGGGGGGATGAGCAGTTCTTC
TRBV10-2	NA	TRBJ2-2	TRBD1	CASTEGQGTIGELFF	TGCGCCAGCACGGAAGGACAGGGGACGATCGGGGAGCTGTTTTTT
TRBV7-6	NA	TRBJ2-3	NA	CASSLGTTDTQYF	TGTGCCAGCAGCTTAGGGACCACAGATACGCAGTATTTT
TRBV19	NA	TRBJ1-1	NA	CASSNGLGGHRGTEAFF	TGTGCCAGTAGTAATGGTTTGGGTGGTCATAGGGGCACTGAAGCTTTCTTT